The clone carrying this TCR beta chain has a single count. The target antigen is unknown. The data are from a study of cytomegalovirus exposure and HLA in healthy donors. Study-wide findings and caveats: The TCR clusters that emerged in the first cohort tended, a later analysis found, to co-occur in the approximately 110 validation repertoires.

There are 8 residues in the CDR3. V was pared by 9 bases and J by 7 bases, with 3 bases between. Per germline, CDR1 SNHLY and CDR2 FYNNEI. TCRdb's table, derived via immunoSEQ multiplex PCR, lists solely in-frame clones and lacks some. The sample consists of about 130,000 clones, approximately 84% of them appearing once. These donors were members of the roughly 130-subject validation cohort, a group separate from the roughly 670-subject first cohort. The source is a young man in good health and CMV-seropositive. The chain uses TRBV2 and TRBJ1-2; no firm D call. Sequencing was done on a sample of PBMCs. In DNA, the CDR3 is TGTGCCAGTATTGGCTACACCTTC. This codes for CASIGYTF.